The source of this T cell receptor (beta chain) is a study of blood T cell repertoires in COVID-19. Study information: Specimens from acute and convalescent COVID-19 originated in the United States, Italy and Spain. T cells, B-cell-depleted T cells, or PBMCs provided the cDNA or gDNA that served as material.

Original data processing: For nucleated cells, counts were estimated from reference gene primer amplification. Profiled with immunoSEQ multiplex PCR; TCRdb holds only in-frame clones, not every one. D and trimming come from the DNA, and the V and J calls and clone size come from that table. The sample consists of over 25,000 clones, roughly 84% of them appearing once. This CDR3 has 14 amino acids. After removal of 4 bases from V and 3 bases from J, the junction contained 6 bases not matched to a gene. Germline V lookup: CDR1 SGHRS, CDR2 YFSETQ. The V gene is TRBV5-1, the J gene TRBJ2-7; 8 bases align to TRBD1. The receptor comes from a man older than 75 with active COVID-19. Sequencing input: peripheral blood. CDR3 nucleotides: TGCGCCAGCAGCAGCACAGGGGGGAGCTACGAGCAGTACTTC. Amino acid sequence: CASSSTGGSYEQYF.